Listed below are T cell receptor beta chains from one sample, sequenced in a study of blood T cell repertoires in COVID-19. Assay: immunoSEQ multiplex PCR; the TCRdb copy retains only in-frame clones and omits some. The sample has around 15,000 clones, around 77% seen once. Sequenced sample: peripheral blood. The receptors derive from a human donor in a cohort sampled during active COVID-19. Each CDR3 is given with its conserved first and last residue. D genes are given only for firm matches. Where a row states a size, it is once, few, many or the class of an expanded clone; other rows omit it.

CASRQSGRPSYEQYF | TGTGCCAGCAGACAAAGCGGGAGGCCCTCCTACGAGCAGTACTTC | TRBJ2-7 | once | 15 | TRBV7-9 | TRBD2
CSDRVGNEQFF | TGCAGCGACAGGGTTGGCAATGAGCAGTTCTTC | TRBJ2-1 | NA | 11 | TRBV29-1 | NA
CASSEGPQQYF | TGCGCCAGCAGCGAGGGCCCACAGCAGTACTTC | TRBJ2-7 | medium-sized | 11 | TRBV5-1 | NA
CASSIPVDSNIQYF | TGTGCCAGTAGTATACCAGTCGACAGCAACATTCAGTACTTC | TRBJ2-4 | NA | 14 | TRBV19 | NA
CASSKTGFSYEQYF | TGTGCCAGCAGCAAGACAGGTTTCTCCTACGAGCAGTACTTC | TRBJ2-7 | NA | 14 | TRBV5-4 | NA
CASSITGIQGYTF | TGTGCCAGTAGTATTACCGGGATACAAGGCTACACCTTC | TRBJ1-2 | few | 13 | TRBV19 | NA
CASSPRRLTGGSSEQYF | TGTGCCAGCTCACCGAGGAGACTGACAGGGGGGTCGAGCGAGCAGTACTTC | TRBJ2-7 | NA | 17 | TRBV18 | TRBD1
CASGLASYEQYF | TGTGCCAGCGGACTAGCTTCCTACGAGCAGTACTTC | TRBJ2-7 | NA | 12 | TRBV2 | TRBD2
CASSISGVRETQYF | TGTGCCAGTAGTATCTCGGGGGTAAGAGAGACCCAGTACTTC | TRBJ2-5 | NA | 14 | TRBV19 | NA
CAISEWDRGNTEAFF | TGTGCCATCAGTGAATGGGACAGGGGGAACACTGAAGCTTTCTTT | TRBJ1-1 | NA | 15 | TRBV10-3 | TRBD1
CASSQVGSGNGELFF | TGTGCCAGCAGCCAAGTTGGGAGCGGTAACGGGGAGCTGTTTTTT | TRBJ2-2 | NA | 15 | TRBV3-1/TRBV3-2 | NA
CASRRTSGSREQYF | TGTGCCAGCAGACGGACTAGCGGGAGCCGGGAGCAGTACTTC | TRBJ2-7 | NA | 14 | TRBV12-1 | NA
CASRTDDDTQYF | TGTGCCAGCAGAACAGACGATGATACGCAGTATTTT | TRBJ2-3 | NA | 12 | TRBV19 | NA
CASSLGAFLSEKLFF | TGTGCCAGTAGCCTGGGAGCGTTTTTGAGTGAAAAACTGTTTTTT | TRBJ1-4 | NA | 15 | TRBV19 | NA
CASSQRLAGPYEQYF | TGTGCCAGCAGCCAAAGACTAGCGGGGCCCTACGAGCAGTACTTC | TRBJ2-7 | NA | 15 | TRBV3-1/TRBV3-2 | TRBD2
CASTHRGQGAKGYTF | TGTGCCAGCACCCATCGGGGACAGGGGGCGAAAGGCTACACCTTC | TRBJ1-2 | NA | 15 | TRBV28 | TRBD1
CASRLGTPLAKNIQYF | TGTGCAAGTCGCTTAGGGACACCTTTAGCCAAAAACATTCAGTACTTC | TRBJ2-4 | NA | 16 | TRBV12-2 | NA
CASMAYRGSNQPQHF | TGTGCCAGTATGGCCTATCGGGGTAGCAATCAGCCCCAGCATTTT | TRBJ1-5 | NA | 15 | TRBV19 | NA
CASSQGLAPQETQYF | TGTGCCAGCAGTCAAGGACTAGCGCCGCAAGAGACCCAGTACTTC | TRBJ2-5 | NA | 15 | TRBV28 | TRBD2
CASSSIDRPAKNIQYF | TGTGCCAGCAGCTCTATAGACAGGCCAGCCAAAAACATTCAGTACTTC | TRBJ2-4 | NA | 16 | TRBV6-2/TRBV6-3 | NA
CAWSVGGGTDTQYF | TGTGCCTGGAGTGTAGGCGGGGGGACAGATACGCAGTATTTT | TRBJ2-3 | NA | 14 | TRBV30 | TRBD2
CASTSGSPGELFF | TGTGCCAGCACTAGCGGGAGTCCCGGGGAGCTGTTTTTT | TRBJ2-2 | few | 13 | TRBV12-3/TRBV12-4 | TRBD2
CASSNRGLTGELFF | TGTGCCAGCAGCAACAGGGGGCTCACCGGGGAGCTGTTTTTT | TRBJ2-2 | once | 14 | TRBV6-5 | TRBD1
CASSIEGRNSPLHF | TGTGCCAGTAGTATAGAGGGGAGGAATTCACCCCTCCACTTT | TRBJ1-6 | NA | 14 | TRBV19 | NA
CASSPWGGPYFTDTQYF | TGTGCCAGCTCACCCTGGGGAGGCCCATATTTCACAGATACGCAGTATTTT | TRBJ2-3 | NA | 17 | TRBV18 | NA
CASSLDRSSYEQYF | TGTGCCAGTAGTCTCGACAGAAGTTCCTACGAGCAGTACTTC | TRBJ2-7 | NA | 14 | TRBV19 | NA
CASSLMGLVEQYF | TGCGCCAGCAGCTTAATGGGGCTCGTGGAGCAGTACTTC | TRBJ2-7 | NA | 13 | TRBV5-1 | NA
CASSIDGGIAGTQYF | TGTGCCAGTAGTATAGATGGGGGCATTGCGGGGACCCAGTACTTC | TRBJ2-5 | NA | 15 | TRBV19 | NA
CASSWGENYEQYF | TGTGCCAGTAGTTGGGGGGAGAACTACGAGCAGTACTTC | TRBJ2-7 | NA | 13 | TRBV19 | NA
CATSRRDYEQFF | TGTGCCACCAGCAGAAGGGACTATGAGCAGTTCTTC | TRBJ2-1 | NA | 12 | TRBV15 | NA
CASSLGQGLGETQYF | TGTGCCAGCAGCTTAGGTCAGGGCCTGGGAGAGACCCAGTACTTC | TRBJ2-5 | NA | 15 | TRBV11-3 | NA
CASSAGDYRTDTQYF | TGTGCCAGCAGCGCAGGGGACTACAGAACAGATACGCAGTATTTT | TRBJ2-3 | NA | 15 | TRBV21-1 | NA
CASSPSGAAGLATYNEQFF | TGTGCCAGCAGCCCCAGTGGTGCAGCGGGACTAGCGACCTACAATGAGCAGTTCTTC | TRBJ2-1 | once | 19 | TRBV9 | TRBD2
CASSQVHQGNYGYTF | TGTGCCAGCAGTCAGGTACATCAGGGTAACTATGGCTACACCTTC | TRBJ1-2 | NA | 15 | TRBV4-2 | NA
CASSGQMDEQFF | TGTGCCAGCAGTGGACAGATGGATGAGCAGTTCTTC | TRBJ2-1 | few | 12 | TRBV28 | NA
CASSMNGMNTEAFF | TGTGCCAGTAGTATGAACGGGATGAACACTGAAGCTTTCTTT | TRBJ1-1 | NA | 14 | TRBV19 | NA
CASSDDQPQHF | TGTGCCAGCAGTGACGATCAGCCCCAGCATTTT | TRBJ1-5 | few | 11 | TRBV2 | NA
CASSLGNRGQYF | TGTGCCAGCAGTTTAGGTAATAGGGGGCAGTACTTC | TRBJ2-7 | few | 12 | TRBV28 | NA
CASRGWETVDEQYF | TGTGCCAGCAGGGGTTGGGAGACGGTCGACGAGCAGTACTTC | TRBJ2-7 | NA | 14 | TRBV2 | NA
CASSLTGQRVEQYF | TGCGCCAGCAGCCTAACAGGGCAAAGGGTCGAGCAGTACTTC | TRBJ2-7 | NA | 14 | TRBV5-1 | NA
CASSLGLAGGSLSYEQYF | TGCGCCAGCAGCCTCGGACTAGCGGGGGGGTCCCTCTCCTACGAGCAGTACTTC | TRBJ2-7 | NA | 18 | TRBV5-1 | TRBD2
CASSRLAGGPYNEQFF | TGTGCCAGCAGTCGACTAGCGGGAGGGCCCTACAATGAGCAGTTCTTC | TRBJ2-1 | NA | 16 | TRBV7-9 | TRBD2
CASSLNRGPYEQYF | TGTGCCAGCAGCCTAAACAGGGGGCCCTACGAGCAGTACTTC | TRBJ2-7 | NA | 14 | TRBV3-1/TRBV3-2 | TRBD1
CASSFNSGGRDTQYF | TGTGCCAGCAGCTTTAATAGCGGGGGTCGGGATACGCAGTATTTT | TRBJ2-3 | NA | 15 | TRBV7-6 | TRBD2
CASNRNTEAFF | TGTGCCAGCAACAGGAACACTGAAGCTTTCTTT | TRBJ1-1 | once | 11 | TRBV25-1 | NA
CASSSTAWIKNSPLHF | TGTGCCAGCAGCTCGACAGCCTGGATTAAAAATTCACCCCTCCACTTT | TRBJ1-6 | NA | 16 | TRBV7-9 | NA
CAWRDRLAWKTQYF | TGTGCCTGGAGGGACAGACTAGCGTGGAAGACCCAGTACTTC | TRBJ2-5 | few | 14 | TRBV30 | TRBD2
CASSDGTRKFF | TGTGCCAGCAGTGATGGGACTAGGAAGTTCTTC | TRBJ2-1 | NA | 11 | TRBV2 | TRBD2
CASSLAGGSTDTQYF | TGTGCCAGCAGCTTAGCGGGAGGTTCCACAGATACGCAGTATTTT | TRBJ2-3 | NA | 15 | TRBV7-3 | TRBD2
CASSSFMVRGWSDEQYF | TGTGCCAGCAGTTCATTTATGGTCCGGGGGTGGAGCGACGAGCAGTACTTC | TRBJ2-7 | NA | 17 | TRBV28 | NA
CASSLLGGSYNEQFF | TGTGCCAGCAGCTTGCTAGGGGGCTCCTACAATGAGCAGTTCTTC | TRBJ2-1 | NA | 15 | TRBV5-4 | NA
CASSFSSYDEQFF | TGTGCCAGCAGCTTTTCCTCTTATGATGAGCAGTTCTTC | TRBJ2-1 | NA | 13 | TRBV7-3 | NA
CASSGGKVQETQYF | TGCGCCAGCAGCGGCGGGAAGGTCCAAGAGACCCAGTACTTC | TRBJ2-5 | once | 14 | TRBV5-1 | NA
CASIRAEGDGELFF | TGTGCCAGCATTAGGGCAGAAGGGGACGGGGAGCTGTTTTTT | TRBJ2-2 | NA | 14 | TRBV2 | NA
CASSVNREGGGYTF | TGTGCCAGCAGCGTAAACAGGGAAGGCGGTGGCTACACCTTC | TRBJ1-2 | NA | 14 | TRBV9 | NA
CASSKMASGETQYF | TGTGCCAGTAGTAAGATGGCTAGCGGGGAGACCCAGTACTTC | TRBJ2-5 | NA | 14 | TRBV19 | TRBD2
CAIGEGSTGELFF | TGTGCCATTGGGGAAGGGAGCACCGGGGAGCTGTTTTTT | TRBJ2-2 | few | 13 | TRBV3-1/TRBV3-2 | NA